Each of the 30 T cell receptor beta chains below was sequenced from the same sample in a study of technical replicates of blood from a handful of donors. Sequencing used immunoSEQ multiplex PCR; TCRdb keeps in-frame clones, though not all of them. Of 50,000 to 70,000 clones in the sample, roughly 95% were seen once. The sequenced material came from PBMCs. Receptors were obtained from a human donor in good health. Some clones in this sample may be carry-over from other donors' samples.

The V call is TRBV5-1, the J call TRBJ2-1; 13 bases are shared with TRBD2. The length of the CDR3 is 16 residues. In germline, CDR1 is SGHRS, CDR2 YFSETQ. With V trimmed by 5 bases and J by 7 bases, 9 bases remained unmatched. The DNA of the CDR3 is TGCGCCAGCAGGGGTTCCGGACTAGCGGGGGTTAATGAGCAGTTCTTC. Its translation: CASRGSGLAGVNEQFF.

This sequence joins TRBV13 and TRBJ2-7; 11 nucleotides align to TRBD1. The CDR3 loop spans 15 amino acids. V lost 0 bases and J lost 3; bases outside the gene matches: 1. Germline CDR1 reads PRHDT; CDR2 reads FYEKMQ (reference sequence). CDR3 DNA sequence: TGTGCCAGCAGCTTAGGGGGGACAGGGGGCTACGAGCAGTACTTC. Amino acid sequence: CASSLGGTGGYEQYF.

The chain is built from TRBV7-2 and TRBJ2-5, with D maybe TRBD2 (6 bases). Trimming took 3 bases from V and 3 from J, leaving 8 bases between them. The CDR3 spans 13 residues. The germline V gene encodes CDR1 SGHTA and CDR2 FQGNSA. This CDR3 reads CASSLGGKETQYF. CDR3 coding DNA: TGTGCCAGCAGCTTGGGGGGAAAAGAGACCCAGTACTTC. The variable domain in full, with the rest retrieved from reference TRBV7-2 and TRBJ2-5, is GAGVSQSPSNKVTEKGKDVELRCDPISGHTALYWYRQSLGQGLEFLIYFQGNSAPDKSGLPSDRFSAERTGGSVSTLTIQRTQQEDSAVYLCASSLGGKETQYFGPGTRLLVL.

The sample holds one count of this clone. This chain connects TRBV15 to TRBJ2-1, with D perhaps matching TRBD1 (5 bases). This CDR3 has 15 amino acids. Trimming took 6 bases from V and 7 from J, leaving 19 bases between them. CDR1 is LNHNV, CDR2 YYDKDF, per germline (reference sequence). The CDR3 sequence: CATRNRNQGRNEQFF. The CDR3 coding sequence is TGTGCCACCAGAAATAGGAATCAGGGTAGAAATGAGCAGTTCTTC.

This chain joins TRBV5-5 and TRBJ1-4, with D maybe TRBD1 (5 bases). The germline V and J ends were trimmed by 4 bases and 7 bases, with 14 bases remaining between them. The CDR3 spans 14 residues. Germline V gives CDR1 SGHKS, CDR2 YYEKEE (reference sequence). The CDR3 DNA is TGTGCCAGCAGCCCCAGGGTGGGCGGTGAAAAACTGTTTTTT. Protein product: CASSPRVGGEKLFF.

The V and J genes are TRBV30 and TRBJ1-1; weak D call: TRBD1 (5 bases). The CDR3 consists of 15 residues. CDR1 and CDR2 (germline): GTSNPN, SVGIG (reference sequence). V was pared by 4 bases and J by 1 base, with 16 bases between. CDR3 amino acids: CAWTLGDRTNTEAFF. CDR3 in DNA: TGTGCCTGGACTCTCGGTGACAGAACGAACACTGAAGCTTTCTTT.

The CDR3 sequence is CASSLMSGTEAFF. CDR3 bases: TGTGCCAGCAGCTTAATGTCGGGCACTGAAGCTTTCTTT. The genes are TRBV11-2 and TRBJ1-1; no definite D call. This CDR3 region has 13 residues. Trimming removed 2 bases from V and 4 bases from J, with 8 bases in between. The germline CDR1 and CDR2 sequences are SGHAT and FQNNGV. The whole variable domain, filled in from reference TRBV11-2 and TRBJ1-1, reads EAGVAQSPRYKIIEKRQSVAFWCNPISGHATLYWYQQILGQGPKLLIQFQNNGVVDDSQLPKDRFSAERLKGVDSTLKIQPAKLEDSAVYLCASSLMSGTEAFFGQGTRLTVV.

The rearrangement joins TRBV5-1 to TRBJ2-3; 11 nucleotides line up with TRBD2. From germline, CDR1 is SGHRS and CDR2 YFSETQ. After removal of 6 bases from V and 4 bases from J, the junction contained 4 bases not matched to a gene. This CDR3 contains 14 residues. The CDR3 reads CASKTSGSSDTQYF. DNA of the CDR3: TGCGCCAGCAAAACTAGCGGGAGTTCAGATACGCAGTATTTT. Using reference TRBV5-1 and TRBJ2-3 for the parts outside the CDR3, the full variable domain is KAGVTQTPRYLIKTRGQQVTLSCSPISGHRSVSWYQQTPGQGLQFLFEYFSETQRNKGNFPGRFSGRQFSNSRSEMNVSTLELGDSALYLCASKTSGSSDTQYFGPGTRLTVL.

This clone has more than one count but fewer than ten. This chain uses TRBV4-1 with TRBJ1-1; no definite D call. The CDR3 is made up of 15 amino acids. V lost 1 base to trimming and J lost 3 bases, with 12 bases between them. Germline V gene sequence: CDR1 MGHRA, CDR2 YSYEKL. The CDR3 nucleotides are TGCGCCAGCAGCCAAGGGAGGGTGGGAGACACTGAAGCTTTCTTT. Its translation is CASSQGRVGDTEAFF.

This clone showed up just a few times. The chain carries TRBV25-1 and TRBJ1-6; 9 bases agree with TRBD1. With V trimmed by 3 bases and J by 7 bases, 4 bases remained unmatched. This CDR3 comprises 15 residues. Germline assignment: CDR1 MGHDK and CDR2 SYGVNS. In DNA, the CDR3 is TGTGCCAGCAGTGATACAGGGGGCGGAAATTCACCCCTCCACTTT. Translated, it gives CASSDTGGGNSPLHF. The complete variable domain, with remaining parts taken from reference TRBV25-1 and TRBJ1-6, reads EADIYQTPRYLVIGTGKKITLECSQTMGHDKMYWYQQDPGMELHLIHYSYGVNSTEKGDLSSESTVSRIRTEHFPLTLESARPSHTSQYLCASSDTGGGNSPLHFGNGTRLTVT.

This clone came up a few times. The CDR3 nucleotides read TGTGCCAGCAGTGGGGAGGACTCTCGGAATGAGCAGTTCTTC. This gives the protein CASSGEDSRNEQFF. The rearrangement joins TRBV27 to TRBJ2-1, with a possible D match to TRBD2 (6 bases). CDR3 size: 14 residues. V was shortened by 5 bases and J by 7 bases, with 15 bases between the two germline ends. The germline gives CDR1 MNHEY, CDR2 SMNVEV (reference sequence).

This clone was seen a single time. At one end, the junction sequence differs from germline, possibly due to a read error. As DNA, the CDR3 is TGTGCCAGCGGAAGGGACTCAAACCTATTTTTC. Translated: CASGRDSNLFF. V usage is TRBV6-5 and J usage is TRBJ2-7; possible D gene TRBD2, 6 bases. CDR3 length: 11 amino acids. Germline CDR1 MNHEY, CDR2 SVGAGI.

The chain employs TRBV9 and TRBJ1-2; weak D call: TRBD1 (5 bases). The CDR3 sequence is 13 residues long. Trimming removed 3 bases at V and 5 bases at J, with 11 bases between. Per germline, CDR1 SGDLS and CDR2 YYNGEE. The CDR3 protein is CASSAAGHYGYTF. The DNA of the CDR3 is TGTGCCAGCAGCGCCGCCGGACATTATGGCTACACCTTC.

This rearrangement joins TRBV19 to TRBJ1-1; 9 bases agree with TRBD1. CDR1 and CDR2 (germline): LNHDA, SQIVND (reference sequence). Trimming removed 3 bases from V and 3 bases from J; junction bases left unmatched: 8. The CDR3 length is 16 residues. Here the CDR3 DNA reads TGTGCCAGTAGTATGTCCCCGGGACAGGGCGACACTGAAGCTTTCTTT. This encodes CASSMSPGQGDTEAFF.

The chain carries TRBV19 and TRBJ1-2; no clear D. Per germline, CDR1 LNHDA and CDR2 SQIVND (reference sequence). The CDR3 spans 12 residues. V was shortened by 3 bases and J by 8 bases, with 10 bases between the two germline ends. CDR3: CASSIFSNGYTF. The CDR3, as DNA: TGTGCCAGTAGTATTTTCAGTAACGGCTACACCTTC.

This rearrangement joins TRBV19 to TRBJ2-2, with 12 bases aligning to TRBD1. CDR3 length: 17 residues. Germline CDR1 LNHDA, CDR2 SQIVND (reference sequence). V trimming: 7 bases; J trimming: 5 bases; junction bases outside the gene matches: 11. The CDR3 loop is CASTDHGTGGLTGELFF. CDR3 coding DNA: TGTGCCAGTACCGATCACGGGACAGGGGGCTTAACCGGGGAGCTGTTTTTT.

The rearrangement uses TRBV5-6 and TRBJ1-5; D gene unclear. There are 15 residues in the CDR3. The V gene lost 0 bases and the J gene lost 4 bases, with 11 bases spanning the gap. Germline CDR1 reads SGHDT; CDR2 reads YYEEEE. The CDR3 DNA reads as TGTGCCAGCAGCTTGGCTAGGCAGACGAATCAGCCCCAGCATTTT. Translated, it gives CASSLARQTNQPQHF.

This chain joins TRBV4-3 and TRBJ2-7; 9 bases align to TRBD1. Germline V gene sequence: CDR1 LGHNA, CDR2 YSLEER. Trimming took 4 bases from V and 2 from J; bases not matched to a gene: 12. The CDR3 has 17 residues. CDR3 in DNA: TGCGCCAGCAGCCCTCAAATCCTGACAGGGGGGGCCTACGAGCAGTACTTC. This translates into CASSPQILTGGAYEQYF.

The chain is built from TRBV29-1 and TRBJ2-7; D is possibly TRBD1 (5 bases). Trimming shortened V by 5 bases and J by 2 bases, and 16 bases separated the two germline ends. The CDR3 runs to 14 residues. The germline V gene has CDR1 SQVTM and CDR2 ANQGSEA. CDR3 nucleotides: TGCAGCGTTACACGACAGAACACCCCCTACGAGCAGTACTTC. Protein: CSVTRQNTPYEQYF.

The chain recombines TRBV2 with TRBJ2-3; TRBD1 might be the D (5 bases). The CDR3 covers 13 residues. The ends were cut back, 8 bases at V and 1 base at J, with 10 bases in the middle. Germline CDR1 and CDR2: SNHLY and FYNNEI. As DNA, the CDR3 is TGTGCCAGCGGACACGCCGGCACAGATACGCAGTATTTT. Its translation: CASGHAGTDTQYF.

The rearrangement links TRBV5-1 to TRBJ1-6, with D hard to call. The CDR3 loop spans 13 amino acids. V lost 5 bases and J lost 4, with 7 bases in between. CDR1 is SGHRS and CDR2 is YFSETQ in the germline V gene. The CDR3 sequence is CASSEDYNSPLHF. DNA for the CDR3: TGCGCCAGCAGTGAGGATTATAATTCACCCCTCCACTTT.

This chain uses TRBV2 with TRBJ2-3; 14 bases agree with TRBD2. The CDR3 length is 16 residues. Germline CDR1 and CDR2: SNHLY and FYNNEI. V lost 3 bases and J lost 8; bases outside the gene matches: 7. The CDR3 sequence: CASSEWTSGGSVTQYF. The CDR3 DNA is TGTGCCAGCAGTGAGTGGACTAGCGGGGGGTCGGTTACGCAGTATTTT. Filled out from reference TRBV2 and TRBJ2-3, the complete variable domain reads EPEVTQTPSHQVTQMGQEVILRCVPISNHLYFYWYRQILGQKVEFLVSFYNNEISEKSEIFDDQFSVERPDGSNFTLKIRSTKLEDSAMYFCASSEWTSGGSVTQYFGPGTRLTVL.

V gene TRBV19 combines with J gene TRBJ2-5, with 7 bases lining up with TRBD2. The CDR3 is 15 amino acids. Germline CDR1 LNHDA, CDR2 SQIVND (reference sequence). Trimming removed 3 bases from V and 5 bases from J; junction bases left unmatched: 9. This CDR3 is CASSIIGGSMETQYF. The CDR3 bases are TGTGCCAGTAGTATCATCGGGGGGAGTATGGAGACCCAGTACTTC.

This rearrangement joins TRBV18 to TRBJ1-1; possible D gene TRBD1, 6 bases. The CDR3 is 13 residues long. Germline-derived CDR1 and CDR2 are KGHSH and LQKENI. The ends were cut back, 5 bases at V and 2 bases at J, with 9 bases in the middle. The CDR3 DNA reads TGTGCCAGCTCAAGGACAGACAACACTGAAGCTTTCTTT. It specifies CASSRTDNTEAFF. Looking up the rest from reference TRBV18 and TRBJ1-1 gives the full variable domain: NAGVMQNPRHLVRRRGQEARLRCSPMKGHSHVYWYRQLPEEGLKFMVYLQKENIIDESGMPKERFSAEFPKEGPSILRIQQVVRGDSAAYFCASSRTDNTEAFFGQGTRLTVV.

The gene calls are TRBV9 and TRBJ2-7; no clear D gene. Germline assignment: CDR1 SGDLS and CDR2 YYNGEE. V lost 0 bases and J 3 bases, leaving 16 bases between the germline ends. The CDR3 has 16 amino acids. CDR3 sequence (DNA): TGTGCCAGCAGCGTAGGGATGGGCGACCTCGACTACGAGCAGTACTTC. It encodes CASSVGMGDLDYEQYF.

This chain links TRBV15 with TRBJ2-3; 7 bases fit TRBD1. After removal of 4 bases from V and 0 bases from J, the junction contained 4 bases not matched to a gene. This CDR3 spans 15 amino acids. Germline CDR1 LNHNV, CDR2 YYDKDF (reference sequence). Here the CDR3 DNA reads TGTGCCACCAGCAAAAGACAGGGCAGCACAGATACGCAGTATTTT. Translated, it gives CATSKRQGSTDTQYF.

The chain joins TRBV27 to TRBJ1-6, with a tentative D call TRBD1 (6 bases). CDR1 MNHEY and CDR2 SMNVEV come from the germline V gene (reference sequence). The CDR3 runs to 12 residues. V lost 6 bases and J 9 bases, leaving 9 bases between the germline ends. In DNA form, the CDR3 reads TGTGCCAGCAGAACAGGGTTTTCACCCCTCCACTTT. Translating gives CASRTGFSPLHF.

The sample holds one count of this clone. The V and J genes are TRBV18 and TRBJ1-2; 8 bases align to TRBD1. V was pared by 3 bases and J by 6 bases, with 6 bases of the junction left unmatched. The CDR3 extends over 14 amino acids. Germline-derived CDR1 and CDR2 are KGHSH and LQKENI. Here the CDR3 reads CASSPDRGGNGYTF. In DNA, the CDR3 is TGTGCCAGCTCACCCGACAGGGGAGGGAATGGCTACACCTTC.

The rearrangement uses TRBV27 and TRBJ2-1; D not resolved. Looked up from germline, CDR1 is MNHEY and CDR2 is SMNVEV (reference sequence). V lost 0 bases, J lost 10 bases, and 16 bases lay in between. This CDR3 comprises 15 residues. CDR3 protein: CASSLSNGPGYEQFF. The CDR3 DNA reads TGTGCCAGCAGTTTATCGAATGGGCCTGGCTACGAGCAGTTCTTC.

The chain has TRBV5-1 and TRBJ1-1; D is uncertain. Trimming removed 0 bases from V and 0 bases from J, with 9 bases in between. CDR1 SGHRS and CDR2 YFSETQ come from the germline V gene. This CDR3 region has 15 residues. CDR3: CASSLGGGMNTEAFF. The CDR3 nucleotides read TGCGCCAGCAGCTTGGGAGGAGGGATGAACACTGAAGCTTTCTTT.